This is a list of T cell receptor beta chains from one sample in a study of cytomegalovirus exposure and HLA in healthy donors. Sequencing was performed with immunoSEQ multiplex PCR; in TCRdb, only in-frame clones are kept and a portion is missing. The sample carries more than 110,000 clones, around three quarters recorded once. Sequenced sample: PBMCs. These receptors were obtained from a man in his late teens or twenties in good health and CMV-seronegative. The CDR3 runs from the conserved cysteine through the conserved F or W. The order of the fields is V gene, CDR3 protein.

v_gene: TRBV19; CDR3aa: CASSMGAGGHSPLHF
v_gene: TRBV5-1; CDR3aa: CASSRFVAGAETQYF
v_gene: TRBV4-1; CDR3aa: CASSARGSGGSSTDTQYF
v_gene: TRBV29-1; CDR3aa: CSVSGSGDTQYF
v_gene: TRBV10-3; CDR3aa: CAINPLGRHHGYTF
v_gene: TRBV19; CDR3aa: CASSIRGRFPEAFF
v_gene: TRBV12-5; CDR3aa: CASGLWGGRSTEAFF
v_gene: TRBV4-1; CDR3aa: CATADWLSGTQYF
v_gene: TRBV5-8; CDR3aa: CASGGGNRVAIDTEAFF
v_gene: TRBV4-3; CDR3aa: CASSQDLLFGVGTAAYEQYF
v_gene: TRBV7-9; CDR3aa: CASGAGASTNEKLFF
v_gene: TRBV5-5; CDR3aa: CASSPGGSGSYNEQFF
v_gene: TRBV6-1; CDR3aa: CASREQGTAIYQPQHF
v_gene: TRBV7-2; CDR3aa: CASSSLRGEKLFF
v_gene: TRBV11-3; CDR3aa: CASSLGTGADGELFF
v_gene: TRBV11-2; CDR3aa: CASSVARERTGELFF
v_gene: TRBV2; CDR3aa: CASSEGGFYEQYF
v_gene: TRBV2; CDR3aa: CASSAVMNTEAFF
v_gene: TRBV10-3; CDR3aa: CAISDRDRARDYEQYF
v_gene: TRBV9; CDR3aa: CASSPGQGSYGYTF
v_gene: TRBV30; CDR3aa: CAWSQPGEYEQYF
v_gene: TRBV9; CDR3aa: CASSVGPGYGYTF
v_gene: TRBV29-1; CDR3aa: CSVEGSQETQYF
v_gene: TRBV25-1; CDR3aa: CASSLAGGTPYEQYF
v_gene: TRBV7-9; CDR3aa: CASSSGQGYNEQFF
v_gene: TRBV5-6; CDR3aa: CASSSIGGRAPYNEQFF
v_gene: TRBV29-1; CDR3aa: CSVPQTASNYGYTF
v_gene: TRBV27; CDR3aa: CASRSDRDRDNEKLFF
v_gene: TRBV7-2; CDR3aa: CASSSRTGELFF
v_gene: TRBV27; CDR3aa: CASSLAGLNTEAFF
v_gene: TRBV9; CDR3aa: CASSPGGQTYNEQFF
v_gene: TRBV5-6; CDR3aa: CASSLARGGSNYGYTF
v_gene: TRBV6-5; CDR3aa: CASSYIMNTEAFF
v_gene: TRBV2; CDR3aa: CASIEGWAGELFF
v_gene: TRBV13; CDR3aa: CASSLRGETQYF
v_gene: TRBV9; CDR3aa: CASRQGNDGYTF
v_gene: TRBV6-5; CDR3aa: CASSPRGLGNTEAFF
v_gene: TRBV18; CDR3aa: CASSPNWSRRSGYTF
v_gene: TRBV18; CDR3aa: CASSPPTTGGYEQYF
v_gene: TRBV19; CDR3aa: CASSQTAGNTIYF